A single sample gave rise to the 24 T cell receptor beta chains below, sequenced in a study of CD8 T cells in Susac syndrome. RNA was extracted with the RNeasy kit, and a quantity of about 0.45 to 1 ug was reverse transcribed using random hexamers. TCRdb re-derived calls from the immunoSEQ multiplex PCR reads in MiXCR, one entry per CDR3 protein. Of roughly 70,000 distinct CDR3 sequences listed, roughly 95% are singletons. The sequenced material came from CD4+ T cells from PBMCs. These receptors were collected from a human donor with multiple sclerosis.

The CDR3 DNA reads TGTGCCAGTGAGGACAGGGCCTACAATGAGCAGTTCTTC. It is translated as CASEDRAYNEQFF. This sequence joins TRBV19 and TRBJ2-1; TRBD1 matches 8 bases. V dropped 8 bases and J dropped 2; count of bases not matched to a gene: 2. CDR1 and CDR2 (germline): LNHDA, SQIVND (reference sequence). CDR3 size: 13 residues.

The chain recombines TRBV12-3 or TRBV12-4 with TRBJ2-3; tentative D call: TRBD2 (6 bases). Trimming cost V 6 bases and J 4 bases, with 20 bases left between them. The length of the CDR3 is 16 residues. This CDR3 is CASSSRWGVPPDTQYF. The CDR3 DNA follows: TGTGCCAGCAGCAGTAGGTGGGGGGTGCCTCCAGATACGCAGTATTTT.

The chain employs TRBV12-3 or TRBV12-4 and TRBJ1-3, with D unclear. Trimming pared 6 bases from V and 0 bases from J, leaving 9 bases between. This CDR3 spans 14 amino acids. The CDR3, as DNA: TGTGCCAGCAGCCAAGCTTACTCTGGAAACACCATATATTTT. The encoded protein is CASSQAYSGNTIYF.

The chain carries TRBV3-1 and TRBJ1-1; a possible D gene is TRBD1 (5 bases). Germline V gene data show CDR1 as LGHDT and CDR2 as YNNKEL (reference sequence). The CDR3 is made up of 13 amino acids. Trimming took 3 bases from V and 3 from J, leaving 8 bases between them. CDR3 amino acids: CASSQLRDTEAFF. The CDR3 bases are TGTGCCAGCAGCCAGCTCAGGGACACTGAAGCTTTCTTT. Full variable domain (rest looked up from reference TRBV3-1 and TRBJ1-1): DTAVSQTPKYLVTQMGNDKSIKCEQNLGHDTMYWYKQDSKKFLKIMFSYNNKELIINETVPNRFSPKSPDKAHLNLHINSLELGDSAVYFCASSQLRDTEAFFGQGTRLTVV.

The chain uses TRBV10-3 and TRBJ2-3; no clear D. V was trimmed by 0 bases and J by 4 bases, leaving 5 bases between them. CDR1 ENHRY and CDR2 SYGVKD come from the germline V gene. This CDR3 has 13 amino acids. CDR3 DNA sequence: TGTGCCATCAGTGAGTCCCGAGCAGATACGCAGTATTTT. It encodes CAISESRADTQYF.

The V gene is TRBV20-1, the J gene TRBJ2-1; D gene unclear. Per germline, CDR1 DFQATT and CDR2 SNEGSKA (reference sequence). The CDR3 has 16 amino acids. Trimming left V 3 bases short and J 3 bases short, with 18 bases between. CDR3 loop: CSARTVRATIYNEQFF. In DNA, the CDR3 is TGCAGTGCTAGGACCGTCCGGGCTACCATCTACAATGAGCAGTTCTTC.

V usage is TRBV7-9 and J usage is TRBJ2-7; D gene unclear. This CDR3 is 15 amino acids long. V lost 5 bases to trimming and J lost 3 bases, with 17 bases between them. Germline V gene lookup returns CDR1 SEHNR and CDR2 FQNEAQ (reference sequence). The CDR3 region is CASSPNSVFNYEQYF. CDR3 coding DNA: TGTGCCAGCAGCCCTAACAGCGTGTTTAACTACGAGCAGTACTTC.

The V call is TRBV5-1, the J call TRBJ2-5, with 7 bases aligning to TRBD2. The CDR3 is 16 amino acids. The V gene end was trimmed by 4 bases and the J gene end by 5 bases; junction bases not matched to a gene: 14. Germline values: CDR1 SGHRS, CDR2 YFSETQ. The DNA of the CDR3 is TGCGCCAGCAGCCCGGGGGGAGAACGCCCAACGGAGACCCAGTACTTC. It encodes CASSPGGERPTETQYF.

V and J are TRBV29-1 and TRBJ1-1, with D possibly TRBD1 on 6 matching bases. The ends were cut back, 3 bases at V and 4 bases at J, with 12 bases in the middle. Germline loops: CDR1 SQVTM, CDR2 ANQGSEA. The CDR3 is 13 residues long. CDR3 in DNA: TGCAGCGTTGAGAACAGGGTGGCCACTGAAGCTTTCTTT. This translates into CSVENRVATEAFF. The variable domain in full, with the rest retrieved from reference TRBV29-1 and TRBJ1-1, is SAVISQKPSRDICQRGTSLTIQCQVDSQVTMMFWYRQQPGQSLTLIATANQGSEATYESGFVIDKFPISRPNLTFSTLTVSNMSPEDSSIYLCSVENRVATEAFFGQGTRLTVV.

The chain uses TRBV18 and TRBJ1-3; perhaps TRBD1 as D (5 bases). The CDR3 spans 16 residues. V was clipped by 2 bases and J by 0 bases, with 11 bases between them. The germline V gene encodes CDR1 KGHSH and CDR2 LQKENI. The DNA of the CDR3 is TGTGCCAGCTCACCAAAAACGGGACGCTCTGGAAACACCATATATTTT. Protein product: CASSPKTGRSGNTIYF.

This chain joins TRBV12-3 or TRBV12-4 and TRBJ2-5, with 8 bases that match TRBD2. The V segment lost 6 bases and the J segment 2 bases; nucleotides outside the gene matches: 2. The CDR3 length is 13 residues. This chain's CDR3 is CASRAGEQETQYF. CDR3 DNA sequence: TGTGCCAGCAGAGCGGGGGAGCAAGAGACCCAGTACTTC.

J is TRBJ2-1 and V is TRBV18; 10 bases agree with TRBD2. Germline-derived CDR1 and CDR2 are KGHSH and LQKENI. V shed 8 bases, J shed 12 bases, and the junction held 13 bases outside the gene matches. The CDR3 is made up of 14 amino acids. The CDR3: CASTPQRGGLAQFF. In DNA, the CDR3 is TGTGCCAGCACCCCCCAGCGGGGGGGCCTGGCGCAGTTCTTC. Looking up the rest from reference TRBV18 and TRBJ2-1 gives the full variable domain: NAGVMQNPRHLVRRRGQEARLRCSPMKGHSHVYWYRQLPEEGLKFMVYLQKENIIDESGMPKERFSAEFPKEGPSILRIQQVVRGDSAAYFCASTPQRGGLAQFFGPGTRLTVL.

This sequence joins TRBV20-1 and TRBJ2-1; 7 nucleotides agree with TRBD2. This CDR3 is 14 amino acids long. The J segment lost 3 bases and the V segment lost 6 bases, leaving 8 bases of the junction unmatched. Germline CDR1 reads DFQATT; CDR2 reads SNEGSKA (reference sequence). This CDR3 reads CSAPPAGRYNEQFF. CDR3 sequence (DNA): TGCAGTGCGCCGCCAGCGGGACGCTACAATGAGCAGTTCTTC.

V gene TRBV15 combines with J gene TRBJ2-7, with D maybe TRBD1 (5 bases). The CDR3 extends over 14 amino acids. The germline CDR1 and CDR2 sequences are LNHNV and YYDKDF (reference sequence). Trimming removed 2 bases from V and 3 bases from J, with 11 bases in between. Here the CDR3 reads CATSRQGYGYEQYF. Here the CDR3 DNA reads TGTGCCACCAGCAGACAGGGTTATGGCTACGAGCAGTACTTC.

V and J are TRBV7-2 and TRBJ2-7, with TRBD1 matching over 9 bases. Trimming at V came to 5 bases and at J to 5 bases, leaving 7 bases not matched to a gene. The CDR3 is 14 residues long. Germline assignment: CDR1 SGHTA and CDR2 FQGNSA. The CDR3 coding sequence is TGTGCCAGCAGCAGACAGGGGGACAAAGACGAGCAGTACTTC. It encodes CASSRQGDKDEQYF. Complete variable domain (other parts from reference TRBV7-2 and TRBJ2-7): GAGVSQSPSNKVTEKGKDVELRCDPISGHTALYWYRQSLGQGLEFLIYFQGNSAPDKSGLPSDRFSAERTGGSVSTLTIQRTQQEDSAVYLCASSRQGDKDEQYFGPGTRLTVT.

In DNA, the CDR3 is TGTGCCAGCAGCTTGGGGCTCCTTGCGGGTCAGCCCCAGCATTTT. Its protein product is CASSLGLLAGQPQHF. The chain links TRBV7-2 to TRBJ1-5, with D tentatively TRBD1 (5 bases). With 3 bases removed from V and 6 bases from J, the gap between germline ends came to 15 bases. The CDR3 totals 15 residues. Germline CDR1 SGHTA, CDR2 FQGNSA.

The V gene is TRBV20-1, the J gene TRBJ2-5, with D tentatively TRBD2 (6 bases). The CDR3 spans 15 residues. Between the trimmed V and J ends, which lost 0 bases and 2 bases, there was a span of 13 bases. Germline values: CDR1 DFQATT, CDR2 SNEGSKA (reference sequence). CDR3 sequence (DNA): TGCAGTGCTAGAGACCCGGGGACTGCACAAGAGACCCAGTACTTC. This encodes CSARDPGTAQETQYF.

The chain links TRBV24-1 to TRBJ2-5; D is ambiguous. The CDR3 consists of 13 residues. In germline, CDR1 is KGHDR, CDR2 SFDVKD. Between the trimmed V and J ends, which lost 3 bases and 5 bases, there was a span of 9 bases. As DNA, the CDR3 is TGTGCCACCAGTGATCCAGAAATGGAGACCCAGTACTTC. Its translation is CATSDPEMETQYF.

V usage is TRBV29-1 and J usage is TRBJ2-3; TRBD2 aligns across 11 bases. The germline gives CDR1 SQVTM, CDR2 ANQGSEA. This CDR3 is built from 16 residues. Trimming cost V 6 bases and J 0 bases; bases outside gene matches: 8. CDR3 DNA: TGCAGCGTCGCCGGGACTAGCGGCACTAGCACAGATACGCAGTATTTT. This encodes CSVAGTSGTSTDTQYF.

As for this clonotype: Germline and junction disagree at one end, which may indicate a read error. V usage is TRBV15 and J usage is TRBJ2-7, with 8 bases identical to TRBD1. Germline V lookup: CDR1 LNHNV, CDR2 YYDKDF (reference sequence). The CDR3 is made up of 13 amino acids. The CDR3 loop reads CATSRDRTGPLHF. CDR3 DNA: TGTGCCACCAGCAGAGATCGGACAGGGCCCCTTCACTTC.

This chain links TRBV20-1 with TRBJ2-3; 9 bases map to TRBD2. V dropped 2 bases and J dropped 1; count of bases not matched to a gene: 10. Germline-derived CDR1 and CDR2 are DFQATT and SNEGSKA (reference sequence). This CDR3 is 17 amino acids long. CDR3 region: CSARRARGGSGTDTQYF. CDR3 sequence (DNA): TGCAGTGCTAGAAGGGCGCGGGGGGGCTCTGGCACAGATACGCAGTATTTT.

This sequence joins TRBV7-2 and TRBJ1-6; D is ambiguous. Germline-derived CDR1 and CDR2 are SGHTA and FQGNSA. The CDR3 is 14 amino acids. V dropped 1 base and J dropped 5 bases, with 6 bases sitting between them. CDR3: CASSLVRDNSPLHF. As DNA, the CDR3 is TGTGCCAGCAGCTTAGTCCGCGATAATTCACCCCTCCACTTT.

The chain couples TRBV10-3 to TRBJ1-5; D is possibly TRBD1 (5 bases). CDR3 length equals 13 residues. Germline V lookup: CDR1 ENHRY, CDR2 SYGVKD. Trimming took 6 bases from V and 5 from J, leaving 11 bases between them. The DNA of the CDR3 is TGTGCCATCAGCGGGACCACGGATCAGCCCCAGCATTTT. It is translated as CAISGTTDQPQHF.

The CDR3 DNA follows: TGTGCCAGCAGCTTACTTTTCCAGGGTTCGGGCTACGAGCAGTACTTC. Its protein product is CASSLLFQGSGYEQYF. The gene calls are TRBV11-2 and TRBJ2-7; D might be TRBD1 (5 bases). CDR3 length: 16 residues. Germline CDR1 and CDR2: SGHAT and FQNNGV. Deletions cut 2 bases from V and 3 bases from J, with 17 bases between.